Ten or more counts support the clone carrying this T cell receptor beta chain. Its antigen is unknown. The data are from a study of glioma-infiltrating T cells. Study outcomes and limitations: Above-expected tissue-blood divergence occurred in all gliomas, most in low-grade ones. CDR3 overlap between tissue and blood was very small.

Amplification of TCR alpha and beta CDR3 regions from RNA used iRepertoire nested multiplex PCR. Input was about 85-450 ng of tissue mRNA or PBMC total RNA. TCRdb reanalysed the multiplex PCR reads using MiXCR and keeps one entry per CDR3 protein. The table includes 4,500 to 6,000 distinct CDR3 sequences, 25% to 40% detected once. This CDR3 has 11 amino acids. Trimming took off 1 base at V and 14 bases at J, with 6 bases between the two ends. Germline assignment: CDR1 SNHLY and CDR2 FYNNEI. This sequence originates from a human donor with low-grade glioma or glioblastoma, undergoing nonglioma brain surgery, or in good health (not recorded which). Material for sequencing was glioma tissue, nonneoplastic brain tissue, or PBMCs (not recorded which). J is TRBJ1-6 and V is TRBV2; D is uncertain. This CDR3 is CASSEGLTLHF. The CDR3 region has the DNA TGTGCCAGCAGTGAAGGGCTAACCCTCCACTTT.